This TCR beta chain was recovered during a study of T cells in Graves' hyperthyroidism and ophthalmopathy. Study overall: The initial diagnosis was the point when peripheral blood was collected, ahead of any treatment. Overall study results and limits: Model predictions of ophthalmopathy came a median approximately 6.8 months before onset.

This clonotype showed up many times. What it binds is not known. The length of the CDR3 is 14 residues. Trimming removed 5 bases at V and 4 bases at J, with 15 bases between. CDR1 and CDR2 (germline): SEHNR, FQNEAQ (reference sequence). There were TCR beta CDR3 regions amplified from RNA transcripts. The study used the HTBI primer set for a first-round RT-PCR of the TCR CDR3. TCRdb re-derived calls from the multiplex PCR reads in MiXCR, one entry per CDR3 protein. The data show under 350,000 distinct CDR3 sequences, around 20% seen once. Sample: blood. The sequence came from a woman in her fifties or sixties with Graves' hyperthyroidism. This chain connects TRBV7-9 to TRBJ2-7; D may be TRBD1 (6 bases). The CDR3 is CASSPRRGDYEQYF. The CDR3 nucleotides are TGTGCCAGCAGCCCCCGCAGGGGCGATTACGAGCAGTACTTC. Full variable domain (missing parts from reference TRBV7-9 and TRBJ2-7): DTGVSQNPRHKITKRGQNVTFRCDPISEHNRLYWYRQTLGQGPEFLTYFQNEAQLEKSRLLSDRFSAERPKGSFSTLEIQRTEQGDSAMYLCASSPRRGDYEQYFGPGTRLTVT.